These 20 T cell receptor beta chains were all obtained from the same sample, sequenced in a study of blood T cell repertoires in COVID-19. Only in-frame clones appear in the TCRdb table, and some are missing; sequencing was by immunoSEQ multiplex PCR. The data hold 150,000 to 200,000 clones, with about four fifths observed a single time. Sequenced sample: peripheral blood. All receptors come from a woman between 70 and 85 years old with acute or convalescent COVID-19.

This clone was seen a single time. The chain combines TRBV19 with TRBJ2-3; D is possibly TRBD2 (6 bases). CDR3 length: 14 residues. CDR1 LNHDA and CDR2 SQIVND come from the germline V gene (reference sequence). Deletions cut 5 bases from V and 3 bases from J, with 12 bases between. CDR3 bases: TGTGCCAGTAGTTTTGGGACTGAGACAGATACGCAGTATTTT. This gives the protein CASSFGTETDTQYF.

The chain recombines TRBV10-3 with TRBJ1-5, with 7 bases lining up with TRBD1. Germline assignment: CDR1 ENHRY and CDR2 SYGVKD. The CDR3 sequence is 14 residues long. The trim removed 4 bases at V and 6 bases at J, leaving 6 bases unmatched. The CDR3: CAISADRETQPQHF. CDR3 nucleotide sequence: TGTGCCATCAGTGCAGACAGGGAAACTCAGCCCCAGCATTTT.

This clone was seen only once. V usage is TRBV27 and J usage is TRBJ2-7; 10 bases are shared with TRBD2. CDR1 is MNHEY, CDR2 SMNVEV, per germline (reference sequence). Trimming cost V 2 bases and J 4 bases; bases outside gene matches: 8. The CDR3 consists of 16 residues. CDR3 DNA: TGTGCCAGCAGTTTAGGCACTAGCGGGGTTAGGTACGAGCAGTACTTC. Residues: CASSLGTSGVRYEQYF.

V is TRBV3-1 (or the pseudogene TRBV3-2) and J is TRBJ1-2; D unclear. This CDR3 is built from 14 residues. CDR1 is LGHDT and CDR2 is YNNKEL in the germline V gene (reference sequence). V lost 4 bases to trimming and J lost 3 bases, with 12 bases between them. This CDR3 reads CASSRTEPHYGYTF. DNA for the CDR3: TGTGCCAGCAGCCGTACAGAACCCCACTATGGCTACACCTTC.

This clone was recorded once. J is TRBJ1-2 and V is TRBV5-1; the match to TRBD1 covers 9 bases. This CDR3 is built from 15 residues. The V and J ends lost 3 bases and 6 bases, in that order; junction bases with no gene match: 9. CDR1 and CDR2 (germline): SGHRS, YFSETQ. The CDR3 protein is CASSSASGQGNGYTF. CDR3 bases: TGCGCCAGCAGCTCCGCGTCCGGACAGGGGAATGGCTACACCTTC.

The sample holds one count of this clone. The gene calls are TRBV5-6 and TRBJ1-1, with 7 positions matching TRBD1. Trimming at V came to 1 base and at J to 4 bases, leaving 4 bases not matched to a gene. CDR3 length: 14 amino acids. The germline V gene has CDR1 SGHDT and CDR2 YYEEEE. The DNA for the CDR3 is TGTGCCAGCAGCTTGCCAAACAGGGGCACTGAAGCTTTCTTT. Its protein product is CASSLPNRGTEAFF.

This clone has only one observation. V gene TRBV10-1 combines with J gene TRBJ2-1, with D hard to call. The germline V gene encodes CDR1 WNHNN and CDR2 SYGVQD (reference sequence). The CDR3 totals 13 residues. Between the trimmed V and J ends, which lost 3 bases and 9 bases, there was a span of 12 bases. CDR3: CASSDSLPGEQFF. The CDR3 nucleotides are TGCGCCAGCAGTGATTCTCTTCCCGGTGAGCAGTTCTTC.

This chain links TRBV4-3 with TRBJ1-2; the D is unclear. Germline V gene data show CDR1 as LGHNA and CDR2 as YSLEER. This CDR3 region has 15 residues. V lost 4 bases to trimming and J lost 0 bases, with 12 bases between them. The DNA for the CDR3 is TGCGCCAGCAGCCCAAGCCTTCGCGCTAACTATGGCTACACCTTC. Protein product: CASSPSLRANYGYTF.

This chain uses TRBV7-8 with TRBJ1-2; D unclear. The germline V gene has CDR1 SGHVS and CDR2 FQNEAQ. The CDR3 extends over 12 amino acids. V was trimmed by 4 bases and J by 6 bases, leaving 9 bases between them. CDR3 region: CASSSFQDGYTF. CDR3 in DNA: TGTGCCAGCAGCTCCTTCCAGGATGGCTACACCTTC.

This sequence joins TRBV28 and TRBJ2-3; 8 bases map to TRBD2. The V segment lost 2 bases and the J segment 2 bases; nucleotides outside the gene matches: 6. This CDR3 region has 16 residues. The germline gives CDR1 MDHEN, CDR2 SYDVKM. CDR3 amino acids: CASSLPLADYTDTQYF. The CDR3 DNA sequence: TGTGCCAGCAGTTTACCACTAGCGGATTACACAGATACGCAGTATTTT.

V is TRBV3-1 (or the pseudogene TRBV3-2) and J is TRBJ1-2; the D gene is possibly TRBD1 (6 bases). This CDR3 has 17 amino acids. Trimming took off 3 bases at V and 2 bases at J, with 19 bases between the two ends. In germline, CDR1 is LGHDT, CDR2 YNNKEL (reference sequence). The CDR3 bases are TGTGCCAGCAGCCAGGATCACAGGACAGACCGAAACTATGGCTACACCTTC. Translated: CASSQDHRTDRNYGYTF.

The chain is built from TRBV7-8 and TRBJ2-3; 12 bases are shared with TRBD1. CDR1 and CDR2 from the germline V gene are SGHVS and FQNEAQ. V gave up 1 base and J gave up 1 base; unmatched junction bases: 6. The CDR3 is made up of 18 amino acids. The CDR3 DNA sequence: TGTGCCAGCAGCTTAGTTGGGACAGGGGGCCGGGGCACAGATACGCAGTATTTT. It yields the protein CASSLVGTGGRGTDTQYF.

DNA of the CDR3: TGTGCCAGCAGCCCCGAGGGTGCAAACACTGAAGCTTTCTTT. Amino acids: CASSPEGANTEAFF. This chain connects TRBV7-2 to TRBJ1-1; D is unclear. Germline V CDR1 and CDR2: SGHTA, FQGNSA. This CDR3 is built from 14 residues. Trimming pared 5 bases from V and 2 bases from J, leaving 12 bases between.

The V call is TRBV4-2, the J call TRBJ2-7; the match to TRBD1 covers 8 bases. Germline lookup yields CDR1 LGHNA and CDR2 YNFKEQ. There are 14 residues in the CDR3. Trimming at V came to 4 bases and at J to 2 bases, leaving 4 bases not matched to a gene. In DNA, the CDR3 is TGTGCCAGCAGCCCGTCGGGACAGGCCTACGAGCAGTACTTC. It encodes CASSPSGQAYEQYF.

This clone was seen a single time. This chain uses TRBV4-1 with TRBJ1-2, with 8 positions matching TRBD1. The CDR3 sequence is 15 residues long. After removal of 1 base from V and 5 bases from J, the junction contained 6 bases not matched to a gene. The germline CDR1 and CDR2 sequences are MGHRA and YSYEKL. CDR3 sequence reads: CASSQGSGGWYGYTF. CDR3 coding DNA: TGCGCCAGCAGCCAAGGATCAGGGGGCTGGTATGGCTACACCTTC.

The V call is TRBV20-1, the J call TRBJ1-2; unclear D gene. The ends were cut back, 1 base at V and 4 bases at J, with 4 bases in the middle. This CDR3 is built from 11 residues. Germline V gives CDR1 DFQATT, CDR2 SNEGSKA (reference sequence). CDR3 protein: CSARGPYGYTF. The CDR3 coding sequence is TGCAGTGCTAGAGGGCCCTATGGCTACACCTTC.

This clone appeared a few times. The rearrangement joins TRBV12-3 or TRBV12-4 to TRBJ1-6; D is ambiguous. The length of the CDR3 is 13 residues. Trimming pared 3 bases from V and 7 bases from J, leaving 7 bases between. The CDR3 loop is CASSLTGNSPLHF. The CDR3 DNA reads as TGTGCCAGCAGTTTGACGGGAAATTCACCCCTCCACTTT.

This clone appeared a single time. The chain carries TRBV28 and TRBJ2-6; D uncertain. CDR1 is MDHEN and CDR2 is SYDVKM in the germline V gene. Trimming pared 1 base from V and 0 bases from J, leaving 16 bases between. CDR3 size: 19 residues. DNA for the CDR3: TGTGCCAGCAGTTTATCGAGATTAAACTTCTACTCTGGGGCCAACGTCCTGACTTTC. This encodes CASSLSRLNFYSGANVLTF.

The V and J genes are TRBV19 and TRBJ1-1; 8 bases agree with TRBD1. CDR1 and CDR2 (germline): LNHDA, SQIVND (reference sequence). CDR3 length equals 15 residues. V gave up 4 bases and J gave up 6 bases; unmatched junction bases: 10. The CDR3 protein is CASSTWTGFSPEAFF. As DNA, the CDR3 is TGTGCCAGTAGTACCTGGACAGGGTTTAGCCCTGAAGCTTTCTTT.

The chain combines TRBV2 with TRBJ2-1; TRBD2 agrees at 8 bases. The CDR3 runs to 15 residues. Per the germline V gene, CDR1 is SNHLY and CDR2 is FYNNEI. The V and J ends lost 6 bases and 3 bases, in that order; junction bases with no gene match: 7. The CDR3 coding sequence is TGTGCCAGCAGCTTAACCGGGACTAGCTACAATGAGCAGTTCTTC. This sequence encodes CASSLTGTSYNEQFF.